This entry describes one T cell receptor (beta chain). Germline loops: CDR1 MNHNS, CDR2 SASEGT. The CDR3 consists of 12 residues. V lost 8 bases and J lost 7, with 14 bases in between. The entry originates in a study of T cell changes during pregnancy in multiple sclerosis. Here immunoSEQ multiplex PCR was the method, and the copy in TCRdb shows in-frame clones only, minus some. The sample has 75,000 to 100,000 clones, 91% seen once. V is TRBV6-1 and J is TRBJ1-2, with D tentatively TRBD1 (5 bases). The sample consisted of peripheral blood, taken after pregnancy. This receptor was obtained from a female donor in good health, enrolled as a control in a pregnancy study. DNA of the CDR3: TGTGCCAGCGGGAATCAGGGTCGTGGCTACACCTTC. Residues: CASGNQGRGYTF.